Shown below are 12 T cell receptor beta chains from a single sample sequenced in a study of human T cells and chemical hapten exposure. This sample's time point: patch test 1, 2 weeks after DPC sensitization. The treatment here: therapeutic diphenylcyclopropenone sensitization with weekly scalp DPC. Sequencing started from total RNA isolated from unfractionated whole blood. TCRdb re-derived calls from the RACE reads in MiXCR, one entry per CDR3 protein. The sample includes 40,000 or so distinct CDR3 sequences, over 3.5% of them seen just once. Specimen: whole blood, collected in connection with sensitization to the hapten diphenylcyclopropenone (DPC). The source of these receptors is a man over 45 with alopecia areata. Some clones in this sample may be carry-over from other donors' samples.

This clonotype was found many times. The J gene is TRBJ2-3, the V gene TRBV19, with D maybe TRBD2 (5 bases). This CDR3 spans 13 amino acids. Germline assignment: CDR1 LNHDA and CDR2 SQIVND (reference sequence). Trimming took off 0 bases at V and 5 bases at J, with 6 bases between the two ends. The DNA of the CDR3 is TGTGCCAGTAGTATAGATCGGGAAGATACGCAGTATTTT. It translates to CASSIDREDTQYF.

This clonotype was found many times. The V call is TRBV5-4, the J call TRBJ2-1, with 12 bases fitting TRBD2. Germline values: CDR1 SGHNT, CDR2 YYREEE (reference sequence). The CDR3 has 16 residues. The V segment lost 4 bases and the J segment 0 bases; nucleotides outside the gene matches: 2. CDR3 sequence: CASSRTSGNSYNEQFF. The CDR3 coding sequence is TGTGCCAGCAGCCGGACTAGCGGGAACTCCTACAATGAGCAGTTCTTC.

The table lists this clonotype with a few counts. The chain employs TRBV14 and TRBJ1-4; D not resolved. Germline V gene data show CDR1 as SGHDN and CDR2 as FVKESK. The CDR3 contains 14 residues. The V end lost 3 bases, the J end lost 4 bases, and 9 bases lay between the germline ends. CDR3 nucleotide sequence: TGTGCCAGCAGCCATTGGCGGAGTAATGAAAAACTGTTTTTT. Its protein is CASSHWRSNEKLFF.

This clonotype was counted many times. V and J are TRBV3-1 and TRBJ2-3, with 13 bases identical to TRBD2. This CDR3 contains 17 residues. The J segment lost 9 bases and the V segment lost 4 bases, leaving 13 bases of the junction unmatched. Looked up from germline, CDR1 is LGHDT and CDR2 is YNNKEL (reference sequence). The CDR3 DNA follows: TGTGCCAGCAGCCGGGGGACTAGCGGGACCACCATTTGGACGCAGTATTTT. This translates into CASSRGTSGTTIWTQYF.

This clonotype was recorded many times. The chain uses TRBV15 and TRBJ1-2, with D possibly matching TRBD1 (6 bases). The V end was cut by 3 bases, the J end by 9 bases, with 17 bases between. The V gene's germline CDR1 is LNHNV and CDR2 YYDKDF (reference sequence). The CDR3 has 14 residues. The CDR3 loop reads CATSSSGTPVRYTF. The CDR3 nucleotides read TGTGCCACCAGCAGTTCCGGGACACCCGTACGCTACACCTTC. Full variable domain (remainder filled in from reference TRBV15 and TRBJ1-2): DAMVIQNPRYQVTQFGKPVTLSCSQTLNHNVMYWYQQKSSQAPKLLFHYYDKDFNNEADTPDNFQSRRPNTSFCFLDIRSPGLGDTAMYLCATSSSGTPVRYTFGSGTRLTVV.

This clonotype was recorded at least ten times. Here the CDR3 DNA reads TGCAGTGCTAGAGATATGGGGGGACACCCGAAACAGTACTTC. Its protein is CSARDMGGHPKQYF. J is TRBJ2-7 and V is TRBV20-1; the D call may be TRBD1 or TRBD2 (6 bases each). V lost 0 bases, J lost 10 bases, and 19 bases lay in between. CDR1 and CDR2 (germline): DFQATT, SNEGSKA (reference sequence). The CDR3 contains 14 residues.

This clonotype occurred many times. The chain combines TRBV7-8 with TRBJ2-7; a possible D gene is TRBD1 (6 bases). The ends were cut back, 5 bases at V and 2 bases at J, with 13 bases in the middle. The CDR3 has 14 amino acids. Germline V gene sequence: CDR1 SGHVS, CDR2 FQNEAQ. The CDR3: CASSHRQATYEQYF. The CDR3 region has the DNA TGTGCCAGCAGCCACAGACAGGCCACCTACGAGCAGTACTTC.

This clonotype was seen ten or more times. V and J are TRBV20-1 and TRBJ2-5; no firm D call. The V gene lost 7 bases and the J gene lost 9 bases, with 12 bases spanning the gap. The CDR3 spans 10 residues. Germline V gene sequence: CDR1 DFQATT, CDR2 SNEGSKA (reference sequence). The CDR3 region has the DNA TGCAGTGTTGAACTGGAGTCCCAGTACTTC. Translation: CSVELESQYF.

This clonotype was found many times. The rearrangement uses TRBV28 and TRBJ1-2; unclear D gene. The CDR3 has 16 amino acids. The germline V gene encodes CDR1 MDHEN and CDR2 SYDVKM. V gave up 2 bases and J gave up 2 bases, with 15 bases separating them. CDR3 bases: TGTGCCAGCAGTTTAACGGTTCCGGGGAGGAACTATGGCTACACCTTC. Translation: CASSLTVPGRNYGYTF.

This clonotype occurred many times. The chain is built from TRBV5-1 and TRBJ2-2; TRBD1 matches at 7 bases. CDR1 is SGHRS, CDR2 YFSETQ, per germline. The CDR3 totals 15 residues. The V segment lost 1 base and the J segment 3 bases; nucleotides outside the gene matches: 3. CDR3 loop: CASSLFGTDTGELFF. DNA of the CDR3: TGCGCCAGCAGCTTGTTTGGGACAGACACCGGGGAGCTGTTTTTT.

This clonotype was detected many times. The genes are TRBV7-9 and TRBJ2-5; 11 bases align to TRBD2. The germline gives CDR1 SEHNR, CDR2 FQNEAQ (reference sequence). V shed 4 bases and J 5 bases; nucleotides not matched to a gene: 6. CDR3 size: 15 residues. CDR3 sequence: CASSSSGRSSETQYF. As DNA, the CDR3 is TGTGCCAGCAGCTCTAGCGGGAGGTCCTCGGAGACCCAGTACTTC.

This clonotype has at least ten counts. The limits of the CDR3 on the DNA are not certain, so only TCRdb's listed CDR3 is given. V gene TRBV28 combines with J gene TRBJ1-1; TRBD1, the table's D call, was not compared with the DNA. Germline V lookup: CDR1 MDHEN, CDR2 SYDVKM. Inclusive of both ends, the CDR3 amounts to 11 amino acids. The CDR3 loop is CASSFGGGTFF.